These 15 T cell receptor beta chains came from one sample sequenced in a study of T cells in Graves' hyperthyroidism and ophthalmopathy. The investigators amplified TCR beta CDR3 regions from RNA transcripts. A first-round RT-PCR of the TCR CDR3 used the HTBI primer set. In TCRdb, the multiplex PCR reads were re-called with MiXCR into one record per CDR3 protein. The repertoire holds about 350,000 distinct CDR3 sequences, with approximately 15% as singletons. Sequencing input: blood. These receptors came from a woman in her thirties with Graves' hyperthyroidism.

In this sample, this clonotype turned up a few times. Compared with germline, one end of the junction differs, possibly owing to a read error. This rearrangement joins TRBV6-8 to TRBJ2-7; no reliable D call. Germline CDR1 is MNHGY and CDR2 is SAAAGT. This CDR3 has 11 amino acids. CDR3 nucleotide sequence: TGTGCCACCCAGGCCCTCTACAAGCAGTACTTC. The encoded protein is CATQALYKQYF.

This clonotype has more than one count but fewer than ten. CDR3 amino acids: CAISEGHSNTGELFF. The CDR3, as DNA: TGTGCCATCAGCGAGGGACACTCGAACACCGGGGAGCTGTTTTTT. The V and J genes are TRBV10-3 and TRBJ2-2; a possible D gene is TRBD1 (6 bases). From germline, CDR1 is ENHRY and CDR2 SYGVKD. Trimming pared 6 bases from V and 0 bases from J, leaving 11 bases between. There are 15 residues in the CDR3.

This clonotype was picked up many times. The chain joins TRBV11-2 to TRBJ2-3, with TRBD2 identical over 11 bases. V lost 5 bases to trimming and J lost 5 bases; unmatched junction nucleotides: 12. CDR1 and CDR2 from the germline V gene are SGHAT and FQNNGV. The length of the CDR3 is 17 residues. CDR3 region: CASSPRTTSGSRDTQYF. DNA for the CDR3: TGTGCCAGCAGCCCTCGGACCACTAGCGGGAGTAGAGATACGCAGTATTTT.

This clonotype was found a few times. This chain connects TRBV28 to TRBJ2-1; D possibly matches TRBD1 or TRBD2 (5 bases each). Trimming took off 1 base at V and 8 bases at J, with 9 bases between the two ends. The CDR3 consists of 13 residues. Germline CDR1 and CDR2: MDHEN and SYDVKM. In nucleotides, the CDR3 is TGTGCCAGCAGTTTATTGAGGGGCCATGAGCAGTTCTTC. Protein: CASSLLRGHEQFF.

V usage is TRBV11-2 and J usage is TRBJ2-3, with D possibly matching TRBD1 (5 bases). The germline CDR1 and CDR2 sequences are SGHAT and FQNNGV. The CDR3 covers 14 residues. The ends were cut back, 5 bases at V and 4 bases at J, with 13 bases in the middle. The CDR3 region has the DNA TGTGCCAGCAGCCGATCGACAGACGCAGATACGCAGTATTTT. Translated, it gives CASSRSTDADTQYF.

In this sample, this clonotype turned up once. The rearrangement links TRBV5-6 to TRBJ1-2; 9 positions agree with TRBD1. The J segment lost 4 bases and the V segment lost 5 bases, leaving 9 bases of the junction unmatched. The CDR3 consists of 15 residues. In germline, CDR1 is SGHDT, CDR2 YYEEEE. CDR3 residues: CASRIGQGRVYGYTF. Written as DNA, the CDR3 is TGTGCCAGCAGGATCGGACAGGGGCGCGTCTATGGCTACACCTTC. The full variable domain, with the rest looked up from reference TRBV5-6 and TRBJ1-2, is DAGVTQSPTHLIKTRGQQVTLRCSPKSGHDTVSWYQQALGQGPQFIFQYYEEEERQRGNFPDRFSGHQFPNYSSELNVNALLLGDSALYLCASRIGQGRVYGYTFGSGTRLTVV.

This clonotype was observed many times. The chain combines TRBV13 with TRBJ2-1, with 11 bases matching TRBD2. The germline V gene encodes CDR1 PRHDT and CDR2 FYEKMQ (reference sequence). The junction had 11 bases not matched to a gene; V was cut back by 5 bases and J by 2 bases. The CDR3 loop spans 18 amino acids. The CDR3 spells CASSAGTLAGGPYNEQFF. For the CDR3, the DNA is TGTGCCAGCAGCGCAGGGACTTTAGCGGGAGGGCCCTACAATGAGCAGTTCTTC.

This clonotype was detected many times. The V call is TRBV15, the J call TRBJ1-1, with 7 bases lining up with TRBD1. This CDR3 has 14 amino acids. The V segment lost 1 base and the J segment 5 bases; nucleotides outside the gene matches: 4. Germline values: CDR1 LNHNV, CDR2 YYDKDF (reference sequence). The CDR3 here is CATSRASGGTEAFF. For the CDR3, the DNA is TGTGCCACCAGCAGAGCATCAGGGGGAACTGAAGCTTTCTTT. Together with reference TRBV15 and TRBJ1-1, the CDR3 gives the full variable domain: DAMVIQNPRYQVTQFGKPVTLSCSQTLNHNVMYWYQQKSSQAPKLLFHYYDKDFNNEADTPDNFQSRRPNTSFCFLDIRSPGLGDTAMYLCATSRASGGTEAFFGQGTRLTVV.

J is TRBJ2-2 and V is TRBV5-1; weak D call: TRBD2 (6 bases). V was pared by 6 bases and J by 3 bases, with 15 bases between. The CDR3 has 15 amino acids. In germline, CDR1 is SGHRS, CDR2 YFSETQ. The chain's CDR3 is CASKVADLDTGELFF. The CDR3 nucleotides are TGCGCCAGCAAGGTAGCGGACCTTGACACCGGGGAGCTGTTTTTT. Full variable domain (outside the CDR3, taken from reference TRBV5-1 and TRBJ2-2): KAGVTQTPRYLIKTRGQQVTLSCSPISGHRSVSWYQQTPGQGLQFLFEYFSETQRNKGNFPGRFSGRQFSNSRSEMNVSTLELGDSALYLCASKVADLDTGELFFGEGSRLTVL.

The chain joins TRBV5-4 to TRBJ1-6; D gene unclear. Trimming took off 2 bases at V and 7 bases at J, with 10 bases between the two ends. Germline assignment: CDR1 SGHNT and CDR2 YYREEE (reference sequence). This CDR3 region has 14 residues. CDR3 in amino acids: CASSLELRNSPLHF. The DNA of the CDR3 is TGTGCCAGCAGCTTAGAGTTGAGGAATTCACCCCTCCACTTT.

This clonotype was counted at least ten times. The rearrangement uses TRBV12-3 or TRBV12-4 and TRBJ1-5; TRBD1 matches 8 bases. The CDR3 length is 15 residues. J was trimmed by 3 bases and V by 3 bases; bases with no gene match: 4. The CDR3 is CASSFTGGANQPQHF. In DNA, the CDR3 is TGTGCCAGCAGTTTTACAGGGGGGGCCAATCAGCCCCAGCATTTT.

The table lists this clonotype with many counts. The CDR3 DNA reads TGCAGTGCTAGGGGGACTAGCGGGAGATTATCAGATACGCAGTATTTT. Protein: CSARGTSGRLSDTQYF. The chain joins TRBV20-1 to TRBJ2-3; 14 nucleotides agree with TRBD2. From germline, CDR1 is DFQATT and CDR2 SNEGSKA (reference sequence). The length of the CDR3 is 16 residues. The V segment lost 3 bases and the J segment 4 bases; nucleotides outside the gene matches: 6.

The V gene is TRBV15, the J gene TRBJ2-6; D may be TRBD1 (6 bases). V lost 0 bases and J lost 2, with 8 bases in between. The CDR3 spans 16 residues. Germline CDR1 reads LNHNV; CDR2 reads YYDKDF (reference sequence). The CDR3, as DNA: TGTGCCACCAGCAGAGACTCAGGGGCTGGGGCCAACGTCCTGACTTTC. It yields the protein CATSRDSGAGANVLTF.

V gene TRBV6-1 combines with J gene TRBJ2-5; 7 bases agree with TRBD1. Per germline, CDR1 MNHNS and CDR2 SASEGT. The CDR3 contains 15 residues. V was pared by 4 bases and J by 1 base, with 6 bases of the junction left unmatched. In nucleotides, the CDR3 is TGTGCCAGCAGTGCCCAGGGGGACGTCCAAGAGACCCAGTACTTC. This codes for CASSAQGDVQETQYF.

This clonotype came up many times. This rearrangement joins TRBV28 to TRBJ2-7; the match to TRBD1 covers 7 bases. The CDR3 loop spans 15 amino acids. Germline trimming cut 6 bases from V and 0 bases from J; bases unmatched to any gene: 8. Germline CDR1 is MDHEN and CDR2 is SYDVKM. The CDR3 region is CASREAGTVSYEQYF. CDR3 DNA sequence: TGTGCCAGCAGAGAGGCCGGGACAGTCTCCTACGAGCAGTACTTC.